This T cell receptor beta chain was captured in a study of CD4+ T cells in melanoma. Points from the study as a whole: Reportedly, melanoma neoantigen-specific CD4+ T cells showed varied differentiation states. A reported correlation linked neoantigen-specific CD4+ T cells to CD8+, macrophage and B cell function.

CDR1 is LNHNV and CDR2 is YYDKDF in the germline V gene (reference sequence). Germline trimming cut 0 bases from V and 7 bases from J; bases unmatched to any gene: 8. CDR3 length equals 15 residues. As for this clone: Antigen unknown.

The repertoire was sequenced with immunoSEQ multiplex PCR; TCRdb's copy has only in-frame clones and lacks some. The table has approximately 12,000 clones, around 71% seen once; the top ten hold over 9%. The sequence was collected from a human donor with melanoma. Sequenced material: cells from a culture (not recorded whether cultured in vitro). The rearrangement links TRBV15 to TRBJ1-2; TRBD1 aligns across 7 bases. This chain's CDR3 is CATSREPLTGSGYTF. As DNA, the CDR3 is TGTGCCACCAGCAGAGAGCCCTTGACAGGGTCTGGCTACACCTTC.